This T cell receptor beta chain emerged from a study of T cells in localized non-small cell lung cancer. Study-wide points: Uninvolved adjacent lung showed higher T cell clonality than tumor. The appearance of a median approximately 57 of the top 100 tumor clones was seen in adjacent lung.

Points on this clone: Antigen specificity is unknown.

TCRdb keeps only in-frame clones here, not all; method: immunoSEQ multiplex PCR. The sample shows about 2,600 clones, around 28% of them seen only once. The CDR3 is 14 amino acids. Germline trimming cut 5 bases from V and 0 bases from J; bases unmatched to any gene: 4. Germline V gene sequence: CDR1 LNHDA, CDR2 SQIVND (reference sequence). Sample: lung tumor tissue, taken before any cancer treatment. The chain joins TRBV19 to TRBJ2-7; 7 bases line up with TRBD2. This clonotype was sampled from a male donor aged 60 or older with stage II squamous cell lung carcinoma. This CDR3 is CASSRGGSSYEQYF. The CDR3 DNA is TGTGCCAGTAGTCGAGGCGGGAGCTCCTACGAGCAGTACTTC.